Listed below are T cell receptor beta chains from one sample, sequenced in a study of T cell repertoires in cytomegalovirus infection. TCRdb reanalysed the reads using MiXCR and keeps one entry per CDR3 protein. The sample records roughly 990,000 distinct CDR3 sequences, 30% to 40% being singletons. No antigen has been assigned to these receptors. The sample here was cultured CD8+ T cells from PBMCs, taken from culture after CMV antigen stimulation. The receptors stem from a human donor in good health (CMV status not recorded). Some clones in this sample may be carry-over from other donors' samples. The CDR3 runs from the conserved cysteine through the conserved F or W. A D gene is named only where the DNA matches it firmly. Size tells how often a clone was seen (once, few, many) or the class of an expanded clone, and some rows leave it out.

cdr3_length: 13
clone_size: .
d_call: .
j_call: TRBJ2-5
v_call: TRBV19
cdr3_nt: TGTGCCAGTAGTATAGCGCCCTCCGGGACCCAGTACTTC
cdr3_aa: CASSIAPSGTQYF

cdr3_length: 15
clone_size: few
d_call: TRBD2
j_call: TRBJ2-1
v_call: TRBV19
cdr3_nt: TGTGCCAGTAGGACTGGGACTAGCGGCTACAATGAGCAGTTCTTC
cdr3_aa: CASRTGTSGYNEQFF

cdr3_length: 16
clone_size: many
d_call: TRBD2
j_call: TRBJ2-3
v_call: TRBV7-8
cdr3_nt: TGTGCCAGCAGCCGCCGACTAGCAGGATTCGCAGATACGCAGTATTTT
cdr3_aa: CASSRRLAGFADTQYF

cdr3_length: 12
clone_size: many
d_call: .
j_call: TRBJ2-1
v_call: TRBV7-8
cdr3_nt: TGTGCCAGCAGCTTACACCCCGATGAGCAGTTCTTC
cdr3_aa: CASSLHPDEQFF

cdr3_length: 14
clone_size: few
d_call: .
j_call: TRBJ2-1
v_call: TRBV2
cdr3_nt: TGTGCCAGCGTGAGTCCATCCAGGTACAATGAGCAGTTCTTC
cdr3_aa: CASVSPSRYNEQFF

cdr3_length: 16
clone_size: many
d_call: .
j_call: TRBJ2-1
v_call: TRBV7-2
cdr3_nt: TGTGCCAGCAGTCCCGTCGGGGGCGCTCGGGACAATGAGCAGTTCTTC
cdr3_aa: CASSPVGGARDNEQFF

cdr3_length: 17
clone_size: many
d_call: .
j_call: TRBJ2-5
v_call: TRBV7-8
cdr3_nt: TGTGCCAGCAGCTTAGACGGGCGTGTTCCGTCCCAAGAGACCCAGTACTTC
cdr3_aa: CASSLDGRVPSQETQYF

cdr3_length: 15
clone_size: .
d_call: TRBD1
j_call: TRBJ1-6
v_call: TRBV4-1
cdr3_nt: TGCGCCAGCAGCCTTATAACAGGGGACACGGCACCCCTCCACTTT
cdr3_aa: CASSLITGDTAPLHF

cdr3_length: 14
clone_size: .
d_call: .
j_call: TRBJ2-2
v_call: TRBV14
cdr3_nt: TGTGCCAGCAGCCACTGGGACCGAGGCGGGGAGCTGTTTTTT
cdr3_aa: CASSHWDRGGELFF

cdr3_length: 15
clone_size: few
d_call: .
j_call: TRBJ2-3
v_call: TRBV28
cdr3_nt: TGTGCCAGCAGTTCCCTGAGGGCTCACACAGATACGCAGTATTTT
cdr3_aa: CASSSLRAHTDTQYF

cdr3_length: 16
clone_size: .
d_call: .
j_call: TRBJ1-2
v_call: TRBV6-1
cdr3_nt: TGTGCCAGCAGTGAAAAGGAACAGGCAATACCATATGGCTACACCTTC
cdr3_aa: CASSEKEQAIPYGYTF

cdr3_length: 16
clone_size: .
d_call: TRBD1
j_call: TRBJ2-7
v_call: TRBV18
cdr3_nt: TGTGCCAGCTCACCTCGGGACAGGGGGCCGTCCTACGAGCAGTACTTC
cdr3_aa: CASSPRDRGPSYEQYF

cdr3_length: 16
clone_size: .
d_call: .
j_call: TRBJ2-1
v_call: TRBV12-3/TRBV12-4
cdr3_nt: TGTGCCAGCAGTTTTGGGAGGACACTCCCCTACAATGAGCAGTTCTTC
cdr3_aa: CASSFGRTLPYNEQFF

cdr3_length: 16
clone_size: .
d_call: TRBD2
j_call: TRBJ2-3
v_call: TRBV7-9
cdr3_nt: TGTGCCAGCAGCTCAGCGGGGGGGATTAGCACAGATACGCAGTATTTT
cdr3_aa: CASSSAGGISTDTQYF

cdr3_length: 15
clone_size: many
d_call: .
j_call: TRBJ2-5
v_call: TRBV6-2/TRBV6-3
cdr3_nt: TGTGCCAGCAGTTACTCGATAGCGGCTCAAGAGACCCAGTACTTC
cdr3_aa: CASSYSIAAQETQYF

cdr3_length: 20
clone_size: .
d_call: TRBD2
j_call: TRBJ2-1
v_call: TRBV7-9
cdr3_nt: TGTGCCAGCAGCTTCCCAGGACTAGCGGGGTTATCGAACTCCTACAATGAGCAGTTCTTC
cdr3_aa: CASSFPGLAGLSNSYNEQFF

cdr3_length: 15
clone_size: .
d_call: TRBD2
j_call: TRBJ2-3
v_call: TRBV9
cdr3_nt: TGTGCCAGCAGCGCCAGCGGGGGGGAAATAGATACGCAGTATTTT
cdr3_aa: CASSASGGEIDTQYF

cdr3_length: 13
clone_size: .
d_call: TRBD1
j_call: TRBJ1-2
v_call: TRBV2
cdr3_nt: TGTGCCACCCAGGGGGGGGTAGCGCGCGGCTACACCTTC
cdr3_aa: CATQGGVARGYTF

cdr3_length: 15
clone_size: medium-sized
d_call: .
j_call: TRBJ1-5
v_call: TRBV4-1
cdr3_nt: TGCGCCAGCAGCCAAGATCCGACAACGAATCAGCCCCAGCATTTT
cdr3_aa: CASSQDPTTNQPQHF

cdr3_length: 17
clone_size: few
d_call: .
j_call: TRBJ2-3
v_call: TRBV7-9
cdr3_nt: TGTGCCAGCAGCTCTCCGCCCGACAGAGGTCGCACAGATACGCAGTATTTT
cdr3_aa: CASSSPPDRGRTDTQYF

cdr3_length: 19
clone_size: few
d_call: .
j_call: TRBJ2-5
v_call: TRBV7-2
cdr3_nt: TGTGCCAGCAGCTTCAAGACAAACCCCGGGACTCCCAAAGGAGAGACCCAGTACTTC
cdr3_aa: CASSFKTNPGTPKGETQYF

cdr3_length: 16
clone_size: few
d_call: .
j_call: TRBJ1-2
v_call: TRBV6-6
cdr3_nt: TGTGCCAGCAGTTACTCGGGACCTCCCAGGGTCTATGGCTACACCTTC
cdr3_aa: CASSYSGPPRVYGYTF

cdr3_length: 16
clone_size: few
d_call: TRBD1
j_call: TRBJ2-1
v_call: TRBV9
cdr3_nt: TGTGCCAGCAGCGCGGCGGACAGGTCTGTAGACAATGAGCAGTTCTTC
cdr3_aa: CASSAADRSVDNEQFF

cdr3_length: 15
clone_size: few
d_call: TRBD1
j_call: TRBJ1-1
v_call: TRBV2
cdr3_nt: TGTGCCAGCAGAGACCCGGGACAGGGGTACACTGAAGCTTTCTTT
cdr3_aa: CASRDPGQGYTEAFF

cdr3_length: 17
clone_size: few
d_call: TRBD1
j_call: TRBJ2-1
v_call: TRBV27
cdr3_nt: TGTGCCAGCAGTCGGGACAGATATCTTAGCTCCTACAATGAGCAGTTCTTC
cdr3_aa: CASSRDRYLSSYNEQFF

cdr3_length: 15
clone_size: few
d_call: .
j_call: TRBJ2-2
v_call: TRBV12-3/TRBV12-4
cdr3_nt: TGTGCCAGCAGGCCACCATGGGGGAGTACCGGGGAGCTGTTTTTT
cdr3_aa: CASRPPWGSTGELFF

cdr3_length: 13
clone_size: .
d_call: .
j_call: TRBJ1-2
v_call: TRBV2
cdr3_nt: TGTGCCAGCAGGGACAGTGGAGGTGATGGCTACACCTTC
cdr3_aa: CASRDSGGDGYTF

cdr3_length: 16
clone_size: .
d_call: .
j_call: TRBJ1-3
v_call: TRBV28
cdr3_nt: TGTGCCAGCAGCCAGCTAAGGGCGTTCTCTGGAAACACCATATATTTT
cdr3_aa: CASSQLRAFSGNTIYF

cdr3_length: 14
clone_size: .
d_call: .
j_call: TRBJ2-3
v_call: TRBV28
cdr3_nt: TGTGCCAGCAGTTTAATGGGGGACCTAGATACGCAGTATTTT
cdr3_aa: CASSLMGDLDTQYF

cdr3_length: 14
clone_size: .
d_call: TRBD2
j_call: TRBJ2-5
v_call: TRBV7-9
cdr3_nt: TGTGCCAGCAGCCGCGGGGGGGCGAGGGAGACCCAGTACTTC
cdr3_aa: CASSRGGARETQYF

cdr3_length: 15
clone_size: few
d_call: TRBD1
j_call: TRBJ1-5
v_call: TRBV5-6
cdr3_nt: TGTGCCAGCAGCTTCACAGGGGATAGCAATCAGCCCCAGCATTTT
cdr3_aa: CASSFTGDSNQPQHF

cdr3_length: 16
clone_size: .
d_call: TRBD1
j_call: TRBJ1-5
v_call: TRBV28
cdr3_nt: TGTGCCAGCAGCGCAGGGGGGCGGCAGATTACTCAGCCCCAGCATTTT
cdr3_aa: CASSAGGRQITQPQHF

cdr3_length: 16
clone_size: many
d_call: TRBD2
j_call: TRBJ2-1
v_call: TRBV19
cdr3_nt: TGTGCCAGTAGTATTTCCCGGGACTATCCCTACAATGAGCAGTTCTTC
cdr3_aa: CASSISRDYPYNEQFF

cdr3_length: 14
clone_size: .
d_call: .
j_call: TRBJ1-2
v_call: TRBV7-4
cdr3_nt: TGTGCCAGCAGCTTAAGCCCAGACAACTATGGCTACACCTTC
cdr3_aa: CASSLSPDNYGYTF

cdr3_length: 18
clone_size: .
d_call: .
j_call: TRBJ2-1
v_call: TRBV29-1
cdr3_nt: TGCAGCATATCCGGGCCCTCGACAGGTCCTAGCTCCTACAATGAGCAGTTCTTC
cdr3_aa: CSISGPSTGPSSYNEQFF

cdr3_length: 16
clone_size: few
d_call: .
j_call: TRBJ1-5
v_call: TRBV7-6
cdr3_nt: TGTGCCAGCAGCTTATTGTCCGGAGAAAGCAATCAGCCCCAGCATTTT
cdr3_aa: CASSLLSGESNQPQHF

cdr3_length: 14
clone_size: few
d_call: .
j_call: TRBJ1-4
v_call: TRBV27
cdr3_nt: TGTGCCAGCAGTTTCGGATCAACTAATGAAAAACTGTTTTTT
cdr3_aa: CASSFGSTNEKLFF

cdr3_length: 17
clone_size: .
d_call: TRBD1
j_call: TRBJ1-5
v_call: TRBV27
cdr3_nt: TGTGCCAGCAGTTTATGGGGACAGGGGGGACTCGGGCAGCCCCAGCATTTT
cdr3_aa: CASSLWGQGGLGQPQHF

cdr3_length: 15
clone_size: few
d_call: .
j_call: TRBJ2-1
v_call: TRBV9
cdr3_nt: TGTGCCAGCAGCTACCGGGACTCTGATTACAATGAGCAGTTCTTC
cdr3_aa: CASSYRDSDYNEQFF

cdr3_length: 18
clone_size: many
d_call: .
j_call: TRBJ1-1
v_call: TRBV6-5
cdr3_nt: TGTGCCAGCAGTTACACCCCTTCGAGGCAGATAGCGAACACTGAAGCTTTCTTT
cdr3_aa: CASSYTPSRQIANTEAFF

cdr3_length: 14
clone_size: .
d_call: .
j_call: TRBJ1-1
v_call: TRBV5-1
cdr3_nt: TGCGCCAGCAGCGTCCCGCAGGGCAGCACTGAAGCTTTCTTT
cdr3_aa: CASSVPQGSTEAFF

cdr3_length: 15
clone_size: few
d_call: TRBD1
j_call: TRBJ1-1
v_call: TRBV5-4
cdr3_nt: TGTGCCAGCAGCCCCCAGGACAGGGCGAACACTGAAGCTTTCTTT
cdr3_aa: CASSPQDRANTEAFF

cdr3_length: 13
clone_size: .
d_call: .
j_call: TRBJ1-2
v_call: TRBV18
cdr3_nt: TGTGCCAGCTCACCACCGGGCAGGGGCGGCTACACCTTC
cdr3_aa: CASSPPGRGGYTF

cdr3_length: 16
clone_size: .
d_call: .
j_call: TRBJ2-3
v_call: TRBV7-9
cdr3_nt: TGTGCCAGCACTGATCCGGGAGAGGGGGACACAGATACGCAGTATTTT
cdr3_aa: CASTDPGEGDTDTQYF

cdr3_length: 15
clone_size: few
d_call: TRBD2
j_call: TRBJ2-1
v_call: TRBV7-9
cdr3_nt: TGTGCCAGCCGATCACCGGGACTAGCGATAAATGAGCAGTTCTTC
cdr3_aa: CASRSPGLAINEQFF

cdr3_length: 16
clone_size: .
d_call: TRBD2
j_call: TRBJ2-4
v_call: TRBV4-3
cdr3_nt: TGCGCCAACAGCCAAGGACTAGCGGGGCCTATGGGAATTCAGTACTTC
cdr3_aa: CANSQGLAGPMGIQYF

cdr3_length: 14
clone_size: many
d_call: TRBD1
j_call: TRBJ2-5
v_call: TRBV12-3/TRBV12-4
cdr3_nt: TGTGCCAGCGGCCAAACCGACAGGGAAGAGACCCAGTACTTC
cdr3_aa: CASGQTDREETQYF

cdr3_length: 20
clone_size: few
d_call: .
j_call: TRBJ2-5
v_call: TRBV6-2/TRBV6-3
cdr3_nt: TGTGCCAGCAGTTACCCGTCACTACCTTCATCCAGGCGCCTGGGAGAGACCCAGTACTTC
cdr3_aa: CASSYPSLPSSRRLGETQYF

cdr3_length: 16
clone_size: .
d_call: TRBD1
j_call: TRBJ1-5
v_call: TRBV7-9
cdr3_nt: TGTGCCAGCACCCCTGGGGACAGGTGGGGGAATCAGCCCCAGCATTTT
cdr3_aa: CASTPGDRWGNQPQHF

cdr3_length: 15
clone_size: few
d_call: .
j_call: TRBJ2-5
v_call: TRBV6-2/TRBV6-3
cdr3_nt: TGTGCCAGCAGTCCAGGTTTAGGGATTCAAGAGACCCAGTACTTC
cdr3_aa: CASSPGLGIQETQYF

cdr3_length: 15
clone_size: .
d_call: .
j_call: TRBJ1-5
v_call: TRBV27
cdr3_nt: TGTGCCAGCAGTTCCAACTTGGGGGGCAATCAGCCCCAGCATTTT
cdr3_aa: CASSSNLGGNQPQHF

cdr3_length: 15
clone_size: .
d_call: TRBD1
j_call: TRBJ1-1
v_call: TRBV4-3
cdr3_nt: TGCGCCAGCAGCCAGTGGACAGGGGGCGGTGCTGAAGCTTTCTTT
cdr3_aa: CASSQWTGGGAEAFF

cdr3_length: 12
clone_size: .
d_call: .
j_call: TRBJ1-1
v_call: TRBV2
cdr3_nt: TGTGCCAGCCGATTGGGGAGCTTGGAAGCTTTCTTT
cdr3_aa: CASRLGSLEAFF